This T cell receptor (beta chain) appears in the sequencing data of a study of T-cell memory formation after mild COVID-19. A single record per CDR3 protein comes from TCRdb applying MiXCR to the 5' RACE reads. The sample has over 500,000 distinct CDR3 sequences, roughly 17% seen once. Study-wide results and caveats: Clones that shrank (day 15 to 85) were balanced CD4/CD8, whereas later expanders leaned CD4+.

Turning to this clonotype: The antigen remains unidentified.

This CDR3 is 14 amino acids long. Trimming stripped 4 bases from V and 1 base from J, with 10 bases between. In germline, CDR1 is LGHDT, CDR2 YNNKEL (reference sequence). V gene TRBV3-1 combines with J gene TRBJ1-1, with a tentative D call TRBD1 (5 bases). This TCR was sampled from an adult woman who had mild COVID-19 (a few samples of this study predate the infection). Cell type and time point are not known. The sequenced sample consisted of PBMCs or a T cell subset sorted from them (not recorded which). The CDR3 region is CASSRQGSNTEAFF. The CDR3 nucleotides are TGTGCCAGCAGCCGTCAGGGATCGAACACTGAAGCTTTCTTT.